This TCR beta chain was found in a study of T-cell memory formation after mild COVID-19. In the study overall: In these data, TCR clusters were largely donor specific. Study observations and caveats: Some responding clones appeared in pre-infection memory, suggesting cross-reactive memory joined.

Amplification by 5'RACE using constant-segment primers produced TCR alpha and TCR beta cDNA libraries that carried sample barcodes and UMIs. MiXCR, applied by TCRdb to the 5' RACE reads, yields one record per CDR3 protein. The sample contains about 49,000 distinct CDR3 sequences, approximately 6.6% of which appear only once. This clonotype came up many times. Its antigen is unidentified. Germline V gives CDR1 SGHTA, CDR2 FQGNSA. This CDR3 contains 14 residues. With V trimmed by 5 bases and J by 14 bases, 14 bases remained unmatched. Sequencing input: PBMCs or a T cell subset sorted from them (not recorded which). The TCR comes from a man aged 18 to 30 who had mild COVID-19 (a few samples of this study predate the infection). Cell type and time point are not known. The chain joins TRBV7-2 to TRBJ2-3, with 9 bases identical to TRBD1. The CDR3 sequence is CASSPGTGWATLYF. Written as DNA, the CDR3 is TGTGCCAGCAGCCCCGGGACAGGGTGGGCGACCCTGTATTTT.